This T cell receptor beta chain was recorded in a study of identical twins. Template switching added a universal primer site; cDNA carried unique molecular identifiers. TCRdb used MiXCR to reprocess the 5' RACE reads, holding one entry per CDR3 protein. The sample has roughly 700,000 distinct CDR3 sequences, over 8.5% seen once; the top ten hold 0.75% to 1%. A few counts support this clonotype. Germline CDR1 reads SGHTA; CDR2 reads FQGNSA. Trimming pared 5 bases from V and 15 bases from J, leaving 21 bases between. This CDR3 contains 13 residues. This sample also belongs to another study, concerning yellow fever vaccine responses in identical twins.

The chain carries TRBV7-2 and TRBJ2-3; D is possibly TRBD1 or TRBD2 (5 bases each). Sequencing used PBMCs. The origin of this receptor is a woman aged 18-29 years in good health. Here the CDR3 reads CASSESFGTLLYF. The DNA of the CDR3 is TGTGCCAGCAGCGAAAGCTTCGGGACCTTGTTATATTTT.